Listed here are 29 T cell receptor beta chains from one sample, sequenced in a study of blood T cell repertoires in COVID-19. Sequencing used immunoSEQ multiplex PCR; TCRdb keeps in-frame clones, though not all of them. Here the sample spans under 150,000 clones, roughly 84% being singletons. Material: PBMCs or T cells enriched from blood (not recorded which). The receptors originated from a man aged 35-49 years with acute COVID-19.

The J gene is TRBJ2-1, the V gene TRBV5-6; 7 bases match TRBD1. With 5 bases clipped from V and 2 bases from J, the junction kept 7 bases outside the gene matches. The CDR3 is 15 residues long. CDR1 SGHDT and CDR2 YYEEEE come from the germline V gene. The CDR3 bases are TGTGCCAGCAGAGAGACAGGGTCCCCCTACAATGAGCAGTTCTTC. Amino acid sequence: CASRETGSPYNEQFF.

The J gene is TRBJ2-1, the V gene TRBV24-1; 9 bases are shared with TRBD1. This CDR3 is 17 amino acids long. The junction had 10 bases not matched to a gene; V was cut back by 4 bases and J by 4 bases. Germline V gives CDR1 KGHDR, CDR2 SFDVKD. CDR3 protein: CATSDRDPGQGYNEQFF. The CDR3 DNA follows: TGTGCCACCAGTGACCGGGACCCGGGACAGGGTTACAATGAGCAGTTCTTC.

J is TRBJ2-7 and V is TRBV2, with D unresolved. Germline V CDR1 and CDR2: SNHLY, FYNNEI. V was shortened by 7 bases and J by 2 bases, with 15 bases between the two germline ends. The CDR3 is 14 amino acids. Here the CDR3 DNA reads TGTGCCAGCACCGCATACGCGTCTACCTACGAGCAGTACTTC. Amino acid sequence: CASTAYASTYEQYF.

The chain links TRBV28 to TRBJ2-3; 9 bases are a match to TRBD2. This CDR3 has 15 residues. The ends lost 3 bases at V and 7 bases at J; junction bases unmatched: 8. Per the germline V gene, CDR1 is MDHEN and CDR2 is SYDVKM. CDR3 bases: TGTGCCAGCAGTTTTGGCGGGAGGGCCTCGAATACGCAGTATTTT. Protein: CASSFGGRASNTQYF.

The chain recombines TRBV2 with TRBJ1-3; D unresolved. This CDR3 spans 15 amino acids. Germline V gene lookup returns CDR1 SNHLY and CDR2 FYNNEI. V lost 6 bases and J 0 bases, leaving 12 bases between the germline ends. CDR3 in DNA: TGTGCCAGCAGCCTTACGGGGAGCTCTGGAAACACCATATATTTT. It is translated as CASSLTGSSGNTIYF.

The CDR3 spells CASSSTGSGGYTF. CDR3 bases: TGTGCCAGCAGCAGCACAGGGAGTGGCGGCTACACCTTC. The genes are TRBV27 and TRBJ1-2, with a possible D match to TRBD1 (6 bases). This CDR3 spans 13 amino acids. Germline lookup yields CDR1 MNHEY and CDR2 SMNVEV (reference sequence). V lost 6 bases, J lost 8 bases, and 16 bases lay in between.

The V gene is TRBV9, the J gene TRBJ2-4; possible D gene TRBD2, 6 bases. Germline CDR1 SGDLS, CDR2 YYNGEE. This CDR3 region has 16 residues. The V and J ends lost 0 bases and 0 bases respectively, with 10 bases between them. CDR3 coding DNA: TGTGCCAGCAGCGTAGGGTCGGGGGTAGCCAAAAACATTCAGTACTTC. This sequence encodes CASSVGSGVAKNIQYF. The whole variable domain, filled in from reference TRBV9 and TRBJ2-4, reads DSGVTQTPKHLITATGQRVTLRCSPRSGDLSVYWYQQSLDQGLQFLIQYYNGEERAKGNILERFSAQQFPDLHSELNLSSLELGDSALYFCASSVGSGVAKNIQYFGAGTRLSVL.

The chain carries TRBV12-3 or TRBV12-4 and TRBJ1-1; possible D gene TRBD1, 5 bases. This CDR3 has 13 residues. The V end lost 6 bases, the J end lost 3 bases, and 11 bases lay between the germline ends. CDR3: CASSLQGYTEAFF. CDR3 DNA: TGTGCCAGCAGCCTGCAGGGTTACACTGAAGCTTTCTTT.

The chain couples TRBV7-4 to TRBJ1-5; possibly TRBD1 for D (6 bases). V gave up 8 bases and J gave up 2 bases, with 19 bases separating them. The CDR3 is made up of 16 amino acids. Germline-derived CDR1 and CDR2 are SGHVT and SQSDAQ. DNA for the CDR3: TGTGCCAGCTCAAGACAGGTCCCGGGTTGCAATCAGCCCCAGCATTTT. Amino acid sequence: CASSRQVPGCNQPQHF. The full variable domain, completed using reference TRBV7-4 and TRBJ1-5, is GAGVSQSPRYKVAKRGRDVALRCDSISGHVTLYWYRQTLGQGSEVLTYSQSDAQRDKSGRPSGRFSAERPERSVSTLKIQRTEQGDSAVYLCASSRQVPGCNQPQHFGDGTRLSIL.

This sequence joins TRBV10-1 and TRBJ1-5, with D perhaps TRBD1 (6 bases). This CDR3 comprises 15 residues. The V gene lost 4 bases and the J gene lost 2 bases, with 12 bases spanning the gap. Germline CDR1 is WNHNN and CDR2 is SYGVQD (reference sequence). CDR3 amino acids: CASSGQVPRNQPQHF. CDR3 nucleotides: TGCGCCAGCAGTGGACAGGTCCCCCGCAATCAGCCCCAGCATTTT.

J is TRBJ2-2 and V is TRBV10-3; D gene ambiguous. V dropped 8 bases and J dropped 1 base, with 5 bases sitting between them. This CDR3 is built from 12 residues. Germline values: CDR1 ENHRY, CDR2 SYGVKD. In nucleotides, the CDR3 is TGTGCCATCGCGGAGAACACCGGGGAGCTGTTTTTT. Residues: CAIAENTGELFF.

The chain couples TRBV30 to TRBJ1-1, with D possibly matching TRBD1 (6 bases). The CDR3 is made up of 15 amino acids. Per germline, CDR1 GTSNPN and CDR2 SVGIG (reference sequence). V was cut by 2 bases and J by 5 bases, with 18 bases left in between. CDR3 sequence reads: CAWSLLGRRGTEAFF. The DNA of the CDR3 is TGTGCCTGGAGTCTCTTAGGCCGAAGGGGGACTGAAGCTTTCTTT. The whole variable domain, remainder taken from reference TRBV30 and TRBJ1-1, is SQTIHQWPATLVQPVGSPLSLECTVEGTSNPNLYWYRQAAGRGLQLLFYSVGIGQISSEVPQNLSASRPQDRQFILSSKKLLLSDSGFYLCAWSLLGRRGTEAFFGQGTRLTVV.

The chain combines TRBV5-4 with TRBJ2-5, with 8 bases identical to TRBD2. Germline V gene sequence: CDR1 SGHNT, CDR2 YYREEE (reference sequence). V dropped 4 bases and J dropped 5; count of bases not matched to a gene: 16. The CDR3 totals 17 residues. The DNA of the CDR3 is TGTGCCAGCAGCCCCCATGTTCTCGGGGGGGCCAGGGAGACCCAGTACTTC. Its translation is CASSPHVLGGARETQYF.

This clone has a single count. The chain is built from TRBV5-1 and TRBJ2-7, with TRBD1 matching over 7 bases. V lost 0 bases, J lost 5 bases, and 14 bases stayed unmatched. CDR3 length equals 17 residues. Germline CDR1 reads SGHRS; CDR2 reads YFSETQ. The CDR3 spells CASSLAITGAPIHEQYF. The CDR3 DNA is TGCGCCAGCAGCTTGGCCATTACAGGGGCTCCTATCCACGAGCAGTACTTC.

The chain couples TRBV28 to TRBJ1-5; unclear D gene. V was clipped by 5 bases and J by 4 bases, with 18 bases between them. Germline-derived CDR1 and CDR2 are MDHEN and SYDVKM. This CDR3 spans 16 amino acids. The CDR3 nucleotides are TGTGCCAGCAGTGTCGGAGGTACTGCGCTAAATCAGCCCCAGCATTTT. This codes for CASSVGGTALNQPQHF.

This chain uses TRBV30 with TRBJ2-5, with D maybe TRBD1 (6 bases). This CDR3 spans 13 amino acids. Trimming removed 5 bases at V and 2 bases at J, with 12 bases between. CDR1 and CDR2 (germline): GTSNPN, SVGIG (reference sequence). This CDR3 is CAWEGQGQETQYF. CDR3 DNA: TGTGCCTGGGAGGGGCAGGGGCAAGAGACCCAGTACTTC.

The V gene is TRBV14, the J gene TRBJ2-7; tentative D call: TRBD1 (5 bases). Germline V gene lookup returns CDR1 SGHDN and CDR2 FVKESK. The CDR3 runs 15 residues. Trimming stripped 1 base from V and 3 bases from J, with 13 bases between. CDR3 protein: CASSQGQGRIYEQYF. The CDR3 DNA follows: TGTGCCAGCAGCCAAGGGCAGGGAAGGATCTACGAGCAGTACTTC.

This chain connects TRBV9 to TRBJ2-7; D is unresolved. V was clipped by 0 bases and J by 2 bases, with 9 bases between them. The CDR3 consists of 14 residues. Germline V gives CDR1 SGDLS, CDR2 YYNGEE. In nucleotides, the CDR3 is TGTGCCAGCAGCGTAGGTGACACAGCCTACGAGCAGTACTTC. It is translated as CASSVGDTAYEQYF. Full variable domain (remainder filled in from reference TRBV9 and TRBJ2-7): DSGVTQTPKHLITATGQRVTLRCSPRSGDLSVYWYQQSLDQGLQFLIQYYNGEERAKGNILERFSAQQFPDLHSELNLSSLELGDSALYFCASSVGDTAYEQYFGPGTRLTVT.

The genes are TRBV11-3 and TRBJ2-5, with D perhaps matching TRBD2 (6 bases). V gave up 2 bases and J gave up 3 bases, with 7 bases separating them. This CDR3 has 13 amino acids. The germline V gene has CDR1 SGHNT and CDR2 YENEEA. The CDR3 nucleotides are TGTGCCAGCAGCTTATGGGGGGAAGAGACCCAGTACTTC. Its translation is CASSLWGEETQYF.

The chain joins TRBV6-6 to TRBJ1-1; 7 nucleotides agree with TRBD1. Germline V gives CDR1 MNHNY, CDR2 SVGAGI (reference sequence). CDR3 length equals 14 residues. Losses at the gene ends were 4 bases for V and 5 bases for J; bases not matched to a gene: 7. The CDR3 loop reads CASSSRQGGTEAFF. The DNA of the CDR3 is TGTGCCAGCAGTTCCAGACAGGGTGGGACTGAAGCTTTCTTT.

The chain is built from TRBV28 and TRBJ2-1, with a weak D call TRBD2 (6 bases). The CDR3 loop spans 15 amino acids. Germline V lookup: CDR1 MDHEN, CDR2 SYDVKM. Between the trimmed V and J ends, which lost 6 bases and 3 bases, there was a span of 15 bases. The CDR3 is CASSPSGHLYNEQFF. The CDR3 DNA follows: TGTGCCAGCAGCCCCAGCGGGCACCTCTACAATGAGCAGTTCTTC. The whole variable domain, filled in from reference TRBV28 and TRBJ2-1, reads DVKVTQSSRYLVKRTGEKVFLECVQDMDHENMFWYRQDPGLGLRLIYFSYDVKMKEKGDIPEGYSVSREKKERFSLILESASTNQTSMYLCASSPSGHLYNEQFFGPGTRLTVL.

This clone was seen more than once but under ten times. This chain uses TRBV10-3 with TRBJ2-7; 14 bases fit TRBD2. This CDR3 contains 17 residues. From germline, CDR1 is ENHRY and CDR2 SYGVKD. With 0 bases clipped from V and 5 bases from J, the junction kept 6 bases outside the gene matches. CDR3 sequence reads: CAISESFGTSGSNEQYF. CDR3 nucleotide sequence: TGTGCCATCAGTGAGTCGTTCGGGACTAGCGGGAGCAACGAGCAGTACTTC.

Written as DNA, the CDR3 is TGTGCCAGTTTTTCAGGGGGGAAAAATTCACCCCTCCACTTT. It yields the protein CASFSGGKNSPLHF. The chain is built from TRBV7-9 and TRBJ1-6; 7 bases are shared with TRBD1. J gave up 7 bases and V 9 bases, and 9 bases lay outside the gene matches. The germline V gene has CDR1 SEHNR and CDR2 FQNEAQ (reference sequence). The CDR3 is 14 residues long.

This clone was recorded only once. The rearrangement joins TRBV3-1 (or the pseudogene TRBV3-2) to TRBJ1-6, with 10 bases aligning to TRBD1. In germline, CDR1 is LGHDT, CDR2 YNNKEL (reference sequence). The CDR3 spans 15 residues. Germline trimming cut 0 bases from V and 10 bases from J; bases unmatched to any gene: 3. CDR3 region: CASSQDGTGASPLHF. The CDR3 DNA reads TGTGCCAGCAGCCAAGATGGGACAGGGGCCTCACCCCTCCACTTT.

The chain has TRBV11-2 and TRBJ1-5; D is uncertain. This CDR3 comprises 14 residues. Germline CDR1 reads SGHAT; CDR2 reads FQNNGV. Trimming took 4 bases from V and 7 from J, leaving 14 bases between them. CDR3 coding DNA: TGTGCCAGCAGCTATGGAGGGATCGAACAGCCCCAGCATTTT. This gives the protein CASSYGGIEQPQHF. The full variable domain, in which reference TRBV11-2 and TRBJ1-5 provide the parts outside the CDR3, is EAGVAQSPRYKIIEKRQSVAFWCNPISGHATLYWYQQILGQGPKLLIQFQNNGVVDDSQLPKDRFSAERLKGVDSTLKIQPAKLEDSAVYLCASSYGGIEQPQHFGDGTRLSIL.

The V gene is TRBV7-2, the J gene TRBJ2-1; TRBD2 matches at 9 bases. Germline lookup yields CDR1 SGHTA and CDR2 FQGNSA. V shed 2 bases and J 3 bases; nucleotides not matched to a gene: 2. The CDR3 is 15 amino acids. The CDR3 loop is CASSLLAGVYNEQFF. The CDR3 coding sequence is TGTGCCAGCAGCTTATTAGCGGGAGTCTACAATGAGCAGTTCTTC. The whole variable domain, remainder taken from reference TRBV7-2 and TRBJ2-1, is GAGVSQSPSNKVTEKGKDVELRCDPISGHTALYWYRQSLGQGLEFLIYFQGNSAPDKSGLPSDRFSAERTGGSVSTLTIQRTQQEDSAVYLCASSLLAGVYNEQFFGPGTRLTVL.

The chain employs TRBV28 and TRBJ1-1; D is perhaps TRBD1 (5 bases). With 1 base removed from V and 4 bases from J, the gap between germline ends came to 10 bases. The CDR3 consists of 14 residues. From germline, CDR1 is MDHEN and CDR2 SYDVKM. CDR3 protein: CASSLFRGGTEAFF. The DNA of the CDR3 is TGTGCCAGCAGTTTATTTCGGGGGGGCACTGAAGCTTTCTTT.

This clone appeared a few times. The chain couples TRBV28 to TRBJ1-4; the D gene is possibly TRBD1 (5 bases). Between the trimmed V and J ends, which lost 3 bases and 4 bases, there was a span of 15 bases. Germline V gene sequence: CDR1 MDHEN, CDR2 SYDVKM. CDR3 length: 16 amino acids. CDR3 region: CASSFFRSGNNEKLFF. The CDR3 region has the DNA TGTGCCAGCAGTTTCTTTAGGTCAGGGAATAATGAAAAACTGTTTTTT.

The chain uses TRBV30 and TRBJ1-5, with 7 bases fitting TRBD1. V lost 3 bases, J lost 3 bases, and 2 bases stayed unmatched. Germline lookup yields CDR1 GTSNPN and CDR2 SVGIG (reference sequence). This CDR3 comprises 13 residues. CDR3 region: CAWRQGYNQPQHF. The DNA of the CDR3 is TGTGCCTGGAGACAGGGGTACAATCAGCCCCAGCATTTT.